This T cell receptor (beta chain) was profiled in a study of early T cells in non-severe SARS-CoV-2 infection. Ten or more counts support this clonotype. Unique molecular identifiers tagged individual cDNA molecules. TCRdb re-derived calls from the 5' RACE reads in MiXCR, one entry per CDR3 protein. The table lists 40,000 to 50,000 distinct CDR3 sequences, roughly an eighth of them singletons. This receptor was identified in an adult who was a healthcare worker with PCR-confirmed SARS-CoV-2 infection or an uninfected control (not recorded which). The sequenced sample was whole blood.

The chain's CDR3 is CASSLTGVYGYTF. The CDR3 DNA reads as TGTGCCAGCAGTTTGACAGGGGTTTATGGCTACACCTTC. The chain uses TRBV28 and TRBJ1-2; 8 bases match TRBD1. V was clipped by 3 bases and J by 5 bases; unmatched bases: 2. The CDR3 is made up of 13 amino acids. Looked up from germline, CDR1 is MDHEN and CDR2 is SYDVKM.